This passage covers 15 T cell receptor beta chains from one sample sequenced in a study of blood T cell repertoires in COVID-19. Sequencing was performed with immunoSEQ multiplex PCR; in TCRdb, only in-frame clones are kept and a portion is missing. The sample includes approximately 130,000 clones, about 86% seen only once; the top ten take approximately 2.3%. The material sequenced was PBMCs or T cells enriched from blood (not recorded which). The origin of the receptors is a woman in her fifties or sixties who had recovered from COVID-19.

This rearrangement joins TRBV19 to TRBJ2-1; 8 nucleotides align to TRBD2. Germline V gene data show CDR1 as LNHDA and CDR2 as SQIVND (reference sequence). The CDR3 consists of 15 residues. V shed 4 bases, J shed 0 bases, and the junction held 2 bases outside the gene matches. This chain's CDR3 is CASSTGTSSYNEQFF. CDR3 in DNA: TGTGCCAGTAGTACCGGGACTAGCTCCTACAATGAGCAGTTCTTC.

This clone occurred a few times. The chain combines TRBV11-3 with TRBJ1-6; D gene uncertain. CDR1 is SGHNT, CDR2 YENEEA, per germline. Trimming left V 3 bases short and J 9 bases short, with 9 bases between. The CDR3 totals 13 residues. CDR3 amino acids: CASSLQAGSPLHF. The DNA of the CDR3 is TGTGCCAGCAGCTTGCAGGCTGGTTCACCCCTCCACTTT.

The CDR3 DNA follows: TGCGCCAGCAGCCAGACAGTCTCGCCTAACTATGGCTACACCTTC. This codes for CASSQTVSPNYGYTF. The J gene is TRBJ1-2, the V gene TRBV5-1; possible D gene TRBD1, 5 bases. The germline V gene encodes CDR1 SGHRS and CDR2 YFSETQ. V was clipped by 4 bases and J by 0 bases, with 13 bases between them. The length of the CDR3 is 15 residues.

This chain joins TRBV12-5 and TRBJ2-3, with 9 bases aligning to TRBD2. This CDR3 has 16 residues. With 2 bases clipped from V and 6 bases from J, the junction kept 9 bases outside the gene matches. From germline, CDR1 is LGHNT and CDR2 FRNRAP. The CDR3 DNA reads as TGTGCTAGTGGTTTGAGATTAGCGGGGGATTTGGATACGCAGTATTTT. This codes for CASGLRLAGDLDTQYF.

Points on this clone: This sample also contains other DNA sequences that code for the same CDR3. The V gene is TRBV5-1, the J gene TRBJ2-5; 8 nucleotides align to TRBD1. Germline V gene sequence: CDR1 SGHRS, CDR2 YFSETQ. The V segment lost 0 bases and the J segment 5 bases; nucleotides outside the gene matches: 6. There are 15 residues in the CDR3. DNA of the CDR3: TGCGCCAGCAGCTTGGGGTCAGGGGGCCAGGAGACCCAGTACTTC. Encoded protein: CASSLGSGGQETQYF.

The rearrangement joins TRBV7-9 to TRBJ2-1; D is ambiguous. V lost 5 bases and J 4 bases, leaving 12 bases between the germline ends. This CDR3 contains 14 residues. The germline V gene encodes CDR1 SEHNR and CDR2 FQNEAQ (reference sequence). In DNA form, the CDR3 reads TGTGCCAGCAGCCAAAACAGTGGATACAATGAGCAGTTCTTC. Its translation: CASSQNSGYNEQFF.

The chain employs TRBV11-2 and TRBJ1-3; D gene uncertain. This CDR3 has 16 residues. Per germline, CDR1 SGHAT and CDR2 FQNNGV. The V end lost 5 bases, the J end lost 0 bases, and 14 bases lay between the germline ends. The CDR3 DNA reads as TGTGCCAGCAGCCCCCTGGAAGGGAGCTCTGGAAACACCATATATTTT. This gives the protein CASSPLEGSSGNTIYF.

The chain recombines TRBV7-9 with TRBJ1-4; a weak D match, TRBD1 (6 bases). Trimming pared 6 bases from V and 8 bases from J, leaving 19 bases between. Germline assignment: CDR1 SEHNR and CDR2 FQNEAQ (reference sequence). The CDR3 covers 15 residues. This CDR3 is CASRSSGGYGEKLFF. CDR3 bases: TGTGCCAGCAGATCTTCGGGGGGCTACGGGGAAAAACTGTTTTTT.

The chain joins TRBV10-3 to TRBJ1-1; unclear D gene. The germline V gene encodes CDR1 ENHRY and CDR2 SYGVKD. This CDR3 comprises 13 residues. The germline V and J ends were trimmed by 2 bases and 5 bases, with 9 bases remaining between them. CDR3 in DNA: TGTGCCATCAGTGAGACGAGAGGGACTGAAGCTTTCTTT. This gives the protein CAISETRGTEAFF.

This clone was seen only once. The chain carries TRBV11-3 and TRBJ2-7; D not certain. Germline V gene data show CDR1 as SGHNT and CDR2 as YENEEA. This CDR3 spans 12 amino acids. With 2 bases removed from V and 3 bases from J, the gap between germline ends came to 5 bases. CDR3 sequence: CASSLTNYEQYF. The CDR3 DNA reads TGTGCCAGCAGCTTAACTAACTACGAGCAGTACTTC.

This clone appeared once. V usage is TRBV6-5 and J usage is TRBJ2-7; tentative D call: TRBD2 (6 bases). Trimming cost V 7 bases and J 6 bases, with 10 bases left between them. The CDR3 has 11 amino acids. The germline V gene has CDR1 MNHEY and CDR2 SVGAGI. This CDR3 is CASTWEVEQYF. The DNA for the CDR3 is TGTGCCAGCACCTGGGAGGTCGAGCAGTACTTC.

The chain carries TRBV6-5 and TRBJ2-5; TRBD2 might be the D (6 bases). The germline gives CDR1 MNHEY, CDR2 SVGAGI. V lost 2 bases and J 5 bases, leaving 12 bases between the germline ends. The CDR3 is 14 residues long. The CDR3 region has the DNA TGTGCCAGCAGTTACCAAAGACTAGACGAGACCCAGTACTTC. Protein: CASSYQRLDETQYF.

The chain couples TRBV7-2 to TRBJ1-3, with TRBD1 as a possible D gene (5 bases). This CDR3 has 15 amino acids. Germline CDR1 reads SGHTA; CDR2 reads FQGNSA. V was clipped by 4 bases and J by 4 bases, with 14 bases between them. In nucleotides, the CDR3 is TGTGCCAGCAGCTCCGACCCGGGGGTGGGAAACACCATATATTTT. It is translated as CASSSDPGVGNTIYF. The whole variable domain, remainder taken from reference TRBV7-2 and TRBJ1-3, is GAGVSQSPSNKVTEKGKDVELRCDPISGHTALYWYRQSLGQGLEFLIYFQGNSAPDKSGLPSDRFSAERTGGSVSTLTIQRTQQEDSAVYLCASSSDPGVGNTIYFGEGSWLTVV.

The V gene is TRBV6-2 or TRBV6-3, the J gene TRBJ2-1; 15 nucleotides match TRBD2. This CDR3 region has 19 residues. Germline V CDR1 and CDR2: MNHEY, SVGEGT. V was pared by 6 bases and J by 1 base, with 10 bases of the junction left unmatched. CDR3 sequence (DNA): TGTGCCAGCAGCCTCTACGGACTAGCGGGGGGGTCGTCCTACAATGAGCAGTTCTTC. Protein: CASSLYGLAGGSSYNEQFF.

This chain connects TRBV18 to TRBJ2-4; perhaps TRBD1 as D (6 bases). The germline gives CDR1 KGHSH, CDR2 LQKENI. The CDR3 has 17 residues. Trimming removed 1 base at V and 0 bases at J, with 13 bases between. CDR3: CASSPLTGGIAKNIQYF. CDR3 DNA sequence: TGTGCCAGCTCACCACTGACAGGAGGTATAGCCAAAAACATTCAGTACTTC.